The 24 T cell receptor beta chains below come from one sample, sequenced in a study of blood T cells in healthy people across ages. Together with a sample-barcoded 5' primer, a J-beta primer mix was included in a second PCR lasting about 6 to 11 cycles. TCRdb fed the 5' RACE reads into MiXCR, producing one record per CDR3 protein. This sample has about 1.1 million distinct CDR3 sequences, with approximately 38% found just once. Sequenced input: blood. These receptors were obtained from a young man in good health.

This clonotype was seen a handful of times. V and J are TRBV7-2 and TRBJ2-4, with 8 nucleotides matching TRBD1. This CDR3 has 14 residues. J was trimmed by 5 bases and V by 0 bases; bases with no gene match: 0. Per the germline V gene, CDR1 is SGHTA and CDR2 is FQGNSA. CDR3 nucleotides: TGTGCCAGCAGCTTAGCGGGACAGGAAAACATTCAGTACTTC. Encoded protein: CASSLAGQENIQYF.

The CDR3 bases are TGCGCCAGCAACCCGGACAGTACCTCCTACAATGAGCAGTACTTC. It yields the protein CASNPDSTSYNEQYF. The V gene is TRBV5-1, the J gene TRBJ2-1; D may be TRBD1 (6 bases). The last part of the DNA fits TRBJ2-7 better; the J call may be wrong. Germline V gene lookup returns CDR1 SGHRS and CDR2 YFSETQ. CDR3 length: 15 residues.

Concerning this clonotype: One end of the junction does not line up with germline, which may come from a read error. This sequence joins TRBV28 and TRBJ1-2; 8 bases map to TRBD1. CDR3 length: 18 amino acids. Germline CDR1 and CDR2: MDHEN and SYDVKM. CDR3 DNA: TGTACCAGCAGCCTTCTATTCCTATCTCGACAGGGGAACTATGGCTACACCTTC. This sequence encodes CTSSLLFLSRQGNYGYTF.

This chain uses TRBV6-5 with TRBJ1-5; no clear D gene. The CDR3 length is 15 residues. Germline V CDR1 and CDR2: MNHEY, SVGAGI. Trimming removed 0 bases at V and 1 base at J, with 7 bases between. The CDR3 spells CASSYSYQSNQPQHF. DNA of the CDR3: TGTGCCAGCAGTTACTCTTACCAAAGCAATCAGCCCCAGCATTTT.

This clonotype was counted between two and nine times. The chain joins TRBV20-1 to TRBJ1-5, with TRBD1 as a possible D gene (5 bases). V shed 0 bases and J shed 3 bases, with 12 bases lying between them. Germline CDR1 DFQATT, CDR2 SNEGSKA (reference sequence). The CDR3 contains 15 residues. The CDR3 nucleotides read TGCAGTGCTAGAGATCGGTGGGGGATCAATCAGCCCCAGCATTTT. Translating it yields CSARDRWGINQPQHF.

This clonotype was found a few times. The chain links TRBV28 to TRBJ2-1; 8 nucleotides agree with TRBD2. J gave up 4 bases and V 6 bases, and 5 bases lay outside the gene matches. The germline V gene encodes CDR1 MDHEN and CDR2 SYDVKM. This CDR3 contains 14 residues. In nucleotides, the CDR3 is TGTGCCAGCAGGGCCGGGGGGGGATACAATGAGCAGTTCTTC. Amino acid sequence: CASRAGGGYNEQFF.

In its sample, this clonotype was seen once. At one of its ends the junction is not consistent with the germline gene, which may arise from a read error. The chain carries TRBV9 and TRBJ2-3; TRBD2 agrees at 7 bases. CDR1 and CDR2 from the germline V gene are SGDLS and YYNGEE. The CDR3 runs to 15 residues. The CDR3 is CTSSQGLDSTDTQYF. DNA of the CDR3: TGTACCAGCAGCCAAGGACTAGATAGCACAGATACGCAGTATTTT.

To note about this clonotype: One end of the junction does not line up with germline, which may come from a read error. The CDR3 here is CASSLGPTNEKLFF. The CDR3 nucleotides read TGTGCCAGCAGTTTAGGTCCAACTAATGAAAAACTGTTTTTT. The V and J genes are TRBV7-2 and TRBJ1-4; D is unresolved. The CDR3 sequence is 14 residues long. Per the germline V gene, CDR1 is SGHTA and CDR2 is FQGNSA. Based on the CDR3 plus reference TRBV7-2 and TRBJ1-4, the full variable domain is GAGVSQSPSNKVTEKGKDVELRCDPISGHTALYWYRQSLGQGLEFLIYFQGNSAPDKSGLPSDRFSAERTGGSVSTLTIQRTQQEDSAVYLCASSLGPTNEKLFFGSGTQLSVL.

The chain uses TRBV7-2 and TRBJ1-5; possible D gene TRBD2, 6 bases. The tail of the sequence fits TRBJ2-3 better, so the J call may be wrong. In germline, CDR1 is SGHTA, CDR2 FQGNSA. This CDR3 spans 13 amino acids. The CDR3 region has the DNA TGTGCCAGCAGCTCCCCGGGACTTCAGCCCCAGTATTTT. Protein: CASSSPGLQPQYF.

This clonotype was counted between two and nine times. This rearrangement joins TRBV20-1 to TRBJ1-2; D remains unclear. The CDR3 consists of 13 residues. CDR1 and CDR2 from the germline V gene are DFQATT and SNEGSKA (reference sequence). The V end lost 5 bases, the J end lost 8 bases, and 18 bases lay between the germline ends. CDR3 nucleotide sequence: TGCAGTGCTGTCGCCCTCGTGTCGATCGGCTACACCTTC. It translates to CSAVALVSIGYTF.

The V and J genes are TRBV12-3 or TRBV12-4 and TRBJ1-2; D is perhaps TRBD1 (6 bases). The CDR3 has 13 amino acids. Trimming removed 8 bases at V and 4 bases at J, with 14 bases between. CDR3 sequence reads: CASSRGAIYGYTF. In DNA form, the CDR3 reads TGTGCCAGCTCTCGGGGGGCGATCTATGGCTACACCTTC.

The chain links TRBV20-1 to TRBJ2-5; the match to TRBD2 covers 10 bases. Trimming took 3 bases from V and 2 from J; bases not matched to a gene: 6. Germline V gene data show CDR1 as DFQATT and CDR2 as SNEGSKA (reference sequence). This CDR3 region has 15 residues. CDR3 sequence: CSASASGGEQETQYF. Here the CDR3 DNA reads TGCAGTGCTAGTGCAAGCGGGGGGGAACAAGAGACCCAGTACTTC.

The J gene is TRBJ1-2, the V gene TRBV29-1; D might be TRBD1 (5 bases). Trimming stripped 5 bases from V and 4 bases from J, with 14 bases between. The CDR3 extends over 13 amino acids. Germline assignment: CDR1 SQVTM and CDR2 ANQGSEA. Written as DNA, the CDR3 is TGCAGCGTTAGACAGTCGATAAGCTATGGCTACACCTTC. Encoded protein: CSVRQSISYGYTF.

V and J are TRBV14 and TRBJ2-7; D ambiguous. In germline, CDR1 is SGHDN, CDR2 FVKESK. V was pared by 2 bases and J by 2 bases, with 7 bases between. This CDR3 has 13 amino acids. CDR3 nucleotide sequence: TGTGCCAGCAGCCAATACACGGCCTACGAGCAGTACTTC. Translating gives CASSQYTAYEQYF.

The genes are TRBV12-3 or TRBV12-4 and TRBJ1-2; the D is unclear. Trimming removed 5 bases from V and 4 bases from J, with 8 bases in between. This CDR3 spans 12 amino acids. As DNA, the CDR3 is TGTGCCAGCAGTCAGAAGATCTATGGCTACACCTTC. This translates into CASSQKIYGYTF.

The CDR3 loop reads CASSFRREGDGYTF. Here the CDR3 DNA reads TGTGCCAGCAGTTTCCGCCGAGAGGGAGATGGCTACACCTTC. The rearrangement uses TRBV27 and TRBJ1-2; D gene uncertain. Germline lookup yields CDR1 MNHEY and CDR2 SMNVEV (reference sequence). Between the trimmed V and J ends, which lost 3 bases and 6 bases, there was a span of 14 bases. The CDR3 is made up of 14 amino acids.

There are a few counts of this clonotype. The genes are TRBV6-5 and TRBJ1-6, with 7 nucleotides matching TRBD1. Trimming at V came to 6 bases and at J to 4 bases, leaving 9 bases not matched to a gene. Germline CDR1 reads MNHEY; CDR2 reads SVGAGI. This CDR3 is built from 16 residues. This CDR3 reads CASRHLGGSYNSPLHF. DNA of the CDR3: TGTGCCAGCAGACATTTAGGGGGCTCGTATAATTCACCCCTCCACTTT.

The CDR3 loop reads CASSCGQGDTQYF. CDR3 in DNA: TGTGCCAGCAGCTGCGGACAGGGTGATACCCAGTACTTC. The chain recombines TRBV11-1 with TRBJ2-5, with TRBD1 matching 8 bases. J lost 8 bases, V lost 4 bases, and 6 bases had no gene match. The CDR3 has 13 amino acids. The germline gives CDR1 SGHAT, CDR2 FQDESV (reference sequence).

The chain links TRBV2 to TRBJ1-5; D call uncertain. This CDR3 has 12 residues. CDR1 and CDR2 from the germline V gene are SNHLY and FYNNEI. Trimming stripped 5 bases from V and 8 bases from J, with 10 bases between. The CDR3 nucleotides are TGTGCCAGCAGTAACGGCCGGGAGCCCCAGCATTTT. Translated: CASSNGREPQHF.

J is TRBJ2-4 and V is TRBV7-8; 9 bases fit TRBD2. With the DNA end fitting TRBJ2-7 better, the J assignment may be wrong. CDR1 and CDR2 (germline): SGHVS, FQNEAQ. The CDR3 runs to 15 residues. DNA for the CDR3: TGTGCCAGCAGCTTAGTGACTAGCGGTCGGTACGAGCAGTACTTC. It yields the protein CASSLVTSGRYEQYF.

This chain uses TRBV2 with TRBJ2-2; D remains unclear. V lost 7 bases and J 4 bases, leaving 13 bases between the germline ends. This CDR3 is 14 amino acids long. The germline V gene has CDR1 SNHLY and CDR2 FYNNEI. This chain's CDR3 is CASKLTIPTGELFF. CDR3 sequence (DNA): TGTGCCAGCAAGCTGACCATTCCCACCGGGGAGCTGTTTTTT.

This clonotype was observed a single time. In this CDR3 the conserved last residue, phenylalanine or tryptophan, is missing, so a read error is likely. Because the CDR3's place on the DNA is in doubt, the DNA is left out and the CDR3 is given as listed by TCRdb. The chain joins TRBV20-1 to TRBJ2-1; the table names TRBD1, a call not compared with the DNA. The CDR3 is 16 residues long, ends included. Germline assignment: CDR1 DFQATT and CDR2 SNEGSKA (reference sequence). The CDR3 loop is CSASVGTGIGGYTFGS.

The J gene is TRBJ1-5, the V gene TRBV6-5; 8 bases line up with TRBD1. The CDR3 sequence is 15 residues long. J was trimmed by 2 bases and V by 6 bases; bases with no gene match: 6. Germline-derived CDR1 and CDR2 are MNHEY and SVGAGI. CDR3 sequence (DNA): TGTGCCAGCAGAATACAGGGGGATGGCAATCAGCCCCAGCATTTT. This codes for CASRIQGDGNQPQHF.

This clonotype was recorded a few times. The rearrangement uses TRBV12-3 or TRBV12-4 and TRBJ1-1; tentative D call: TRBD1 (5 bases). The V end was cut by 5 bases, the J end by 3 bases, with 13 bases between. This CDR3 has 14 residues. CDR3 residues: CASSGDGRYTEAFF. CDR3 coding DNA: TGTGCCAGCAGTGGGGACGGAAGGTACACTGAAGCTTTCTTT.